The sequence of this TCR beta chain was determined in a study of blood T cell repertoires in COVID-19. Study background: Nucleic acid was either cDNA or gDNA, and it came from T cells, B-cell-depleted T cells, or PBMCs.

Study processing details: How many nucleated cells were present was estimated from reference gene primer amplification. Profiled with immunoSEQ multiplex PCR; TCRdb holds only in-frame clones, not every one. Clonal size and the V and J genes are those of that table, whereas D and trimming came from the DNA. The sample yields more than 150,000 clones, about four fifths seen once. Germline V gives CDR1 KGHSH, CDR2 LQKENI. J lost 7 bases, V lost 5 bases, and 19 bases had no gene match. This CDR3 has 18 residues. The specimen was peripheral blood. J is TRBJ2-1 and V is TRBV18; 8 bases agree with TRBD2. This receptor was identified in a woman aged 80 or older with COVID-19, enrolled during active disease. The CDR3 region has the DNA TGTGCCAGCTCATCCCGGTTAGCGGGGACCTTGGGTGTGAATGAGCAGTTCTTC. Its protein product is CASSSRLAGTLGVNEQFF.